The TCR beta chain described here comes from a study of regulatory T cells in long-lasting Graves disease. Construction of the TCR beta libraries employed iRepertoire HTBI primers in conjunction with Arm-PCR of CDR3 regions. A single record per CDR3 protein comes from TCRdb applying MiXCR to the multiplex PCR reads. In the table there are 580,000 or so distinct CDR3 sequences, about 16% of which are singletons. Time point here: newly diagnosed GD, antithyroid drugs for less than 3 months. Extracted PBMC RNA gave rise to the TCR library. Unmatched junction bases numbered 11, after V lost 6 bases and J lost 3 bases. The germline gives CDR1 MNHEY, CDR2 SMNVEV (reference sequence). The CDR3 totals 15 residues. These data also featured in a second study, about T cells in Graves' hyperthyroidism and ophthalmopathy. According to that study: The TCR CDR3 first-round RT-PCR relied on the HTBI primer set.

V is TRBV27 and J is TRBJ2-7; 7 positions agree with TRBD2. This sequence originates from a man aged 18-30 years with Graves disease. Sequences were derived from peripheral blood mononuclear cells (PBMCs), sampled at new diagnosis, from a patient treated with antithyroid drugs. The CDR3 DNA follows: TGTGCCAGCAGCTCTGGGGCGGGAGCCCACTACGAGCAGTACTTC. It codes for CASSSGAGAHYEQYF.